Here is one T cell receptor (beta chain) with its context. Data came from immunoSEQ multiplex PCR; TCRdb stores just in-frame clones and leaves some out. Seen here are about 440,000 clones, 75% to 90% observed once, and the top ten hold around 4.5%. Trimming cost V 7 bases and J 5 bases, with 17 bases left between them. CDR3 length equals 15 residues. Germline values: CDR1 KGHDR, CDR2 SFDVKD. This entry comes from a study of blood T cell repertoires in COVID-19. This clonotype was obtained from a young woman with acute or convalescent COVID-19. The V call is TRBV24-1, the J call TRBJ1-5; D might be TRBD1 (5 bases). Sequencing was done on a sample of peripheral blood. The CDR3 region is CATRESRVPYQPQHF. DNA of the CDR3: TGTGCCACCAGGGAATCCAGGGTCCCGTATCAGCCCCAGCATTTT.